Listed here are 4 T cell receptor beta chains from one sample, sequenced in a study of shared clonotypes between healthy human individuals. Assay used: immunoSEQ multiplex PCR; TCRdb lists only in-frame clones, some missing. The sample records 1,400,000 or so clones, less than 99% being singletons. The sequenced sample was naive CD4+ T cells sorted from blood. The sample's subset: CD45RA+ positively selected. The receptor source for this set is a young man in good health.

V usage is TRBV5-4 and J usage is TRBJ2-5; D not resolved. Germline CDR1 SGHNT, CDR2 YYREEE (reference sequence). The germline V and J ends were trimmed by 7 bases and 2 bases, with 12 bases remaining between them. The CDR3 is 13 amino acids. CDR3 sequence (DNA): TGTGCCAGCGGTCCCCTACTTCAAGAGACCCAGTACTTC. It specifies CASGPLLQETQYF.

The V gene is TRBV5-1, the J gene TRBJ2-1; 11 bases align to TRBD2. Germline V gene data show CDR1 as SGHRS and CDR2 as YFSETQ. Germline trimming cut 6 bases from V and 4 bases from J; bases unmatched to any gene: 12. The CDR3 contains 17 residues. For the CDR3, the DNA is TGCGCCAGCACTCTAGCGGGAGGTCCAGGGAGATACAATGAGCAGTTCTTC. Its translation is CASTLAGGPGRYNEQFF. The variable domain in full, completed from reference TRBV5-1 and TRBJ2-1, reads KAGVTQTPRYLIKTRGQQVTLSCSPISGHRSVSWYQQTPGQGLQFLFEYFSETQRNKGNFPGRFSGRQFSNSRSEMNVSTLELGDSALYLCASTLAGGPGRYNEQFFGPGTRLTVL.

The chain links TRBV11-2 to TRBJ1-4; tentative D call: TRBD1 (6 bases). The CDR3 has 14 residues. The V end lost 6 bases, the J end lost 7 bases, and 15 bases lay between the germline ends. CDR1 SGHAT and CDR2 FQNNGV come from the germline V gene. This CDR3 reads CASRLRGVSEKLFF. For the CDR3, the DNA is TGTGCCAGCAGACTCAGGGGCGTTAGTGAAAAACTGTTTTTT.

The chain couples TRBV9 to TRBJ2-7; D remains unclear. The V gene lost 4 bases and the J gene lost 6 bases, with 11 bases spanning the gap. Germline V CDR1 and CDR2: SGDLS, YYNGEE. This CDR3 is built from 12 residues. CDR3 sequence reads: CASSSRPGEQYF. In nucleotides, the CDR3 is TGTGCCAGCAGCTCCCGCCCGGGCGAGCAGTACTTC.